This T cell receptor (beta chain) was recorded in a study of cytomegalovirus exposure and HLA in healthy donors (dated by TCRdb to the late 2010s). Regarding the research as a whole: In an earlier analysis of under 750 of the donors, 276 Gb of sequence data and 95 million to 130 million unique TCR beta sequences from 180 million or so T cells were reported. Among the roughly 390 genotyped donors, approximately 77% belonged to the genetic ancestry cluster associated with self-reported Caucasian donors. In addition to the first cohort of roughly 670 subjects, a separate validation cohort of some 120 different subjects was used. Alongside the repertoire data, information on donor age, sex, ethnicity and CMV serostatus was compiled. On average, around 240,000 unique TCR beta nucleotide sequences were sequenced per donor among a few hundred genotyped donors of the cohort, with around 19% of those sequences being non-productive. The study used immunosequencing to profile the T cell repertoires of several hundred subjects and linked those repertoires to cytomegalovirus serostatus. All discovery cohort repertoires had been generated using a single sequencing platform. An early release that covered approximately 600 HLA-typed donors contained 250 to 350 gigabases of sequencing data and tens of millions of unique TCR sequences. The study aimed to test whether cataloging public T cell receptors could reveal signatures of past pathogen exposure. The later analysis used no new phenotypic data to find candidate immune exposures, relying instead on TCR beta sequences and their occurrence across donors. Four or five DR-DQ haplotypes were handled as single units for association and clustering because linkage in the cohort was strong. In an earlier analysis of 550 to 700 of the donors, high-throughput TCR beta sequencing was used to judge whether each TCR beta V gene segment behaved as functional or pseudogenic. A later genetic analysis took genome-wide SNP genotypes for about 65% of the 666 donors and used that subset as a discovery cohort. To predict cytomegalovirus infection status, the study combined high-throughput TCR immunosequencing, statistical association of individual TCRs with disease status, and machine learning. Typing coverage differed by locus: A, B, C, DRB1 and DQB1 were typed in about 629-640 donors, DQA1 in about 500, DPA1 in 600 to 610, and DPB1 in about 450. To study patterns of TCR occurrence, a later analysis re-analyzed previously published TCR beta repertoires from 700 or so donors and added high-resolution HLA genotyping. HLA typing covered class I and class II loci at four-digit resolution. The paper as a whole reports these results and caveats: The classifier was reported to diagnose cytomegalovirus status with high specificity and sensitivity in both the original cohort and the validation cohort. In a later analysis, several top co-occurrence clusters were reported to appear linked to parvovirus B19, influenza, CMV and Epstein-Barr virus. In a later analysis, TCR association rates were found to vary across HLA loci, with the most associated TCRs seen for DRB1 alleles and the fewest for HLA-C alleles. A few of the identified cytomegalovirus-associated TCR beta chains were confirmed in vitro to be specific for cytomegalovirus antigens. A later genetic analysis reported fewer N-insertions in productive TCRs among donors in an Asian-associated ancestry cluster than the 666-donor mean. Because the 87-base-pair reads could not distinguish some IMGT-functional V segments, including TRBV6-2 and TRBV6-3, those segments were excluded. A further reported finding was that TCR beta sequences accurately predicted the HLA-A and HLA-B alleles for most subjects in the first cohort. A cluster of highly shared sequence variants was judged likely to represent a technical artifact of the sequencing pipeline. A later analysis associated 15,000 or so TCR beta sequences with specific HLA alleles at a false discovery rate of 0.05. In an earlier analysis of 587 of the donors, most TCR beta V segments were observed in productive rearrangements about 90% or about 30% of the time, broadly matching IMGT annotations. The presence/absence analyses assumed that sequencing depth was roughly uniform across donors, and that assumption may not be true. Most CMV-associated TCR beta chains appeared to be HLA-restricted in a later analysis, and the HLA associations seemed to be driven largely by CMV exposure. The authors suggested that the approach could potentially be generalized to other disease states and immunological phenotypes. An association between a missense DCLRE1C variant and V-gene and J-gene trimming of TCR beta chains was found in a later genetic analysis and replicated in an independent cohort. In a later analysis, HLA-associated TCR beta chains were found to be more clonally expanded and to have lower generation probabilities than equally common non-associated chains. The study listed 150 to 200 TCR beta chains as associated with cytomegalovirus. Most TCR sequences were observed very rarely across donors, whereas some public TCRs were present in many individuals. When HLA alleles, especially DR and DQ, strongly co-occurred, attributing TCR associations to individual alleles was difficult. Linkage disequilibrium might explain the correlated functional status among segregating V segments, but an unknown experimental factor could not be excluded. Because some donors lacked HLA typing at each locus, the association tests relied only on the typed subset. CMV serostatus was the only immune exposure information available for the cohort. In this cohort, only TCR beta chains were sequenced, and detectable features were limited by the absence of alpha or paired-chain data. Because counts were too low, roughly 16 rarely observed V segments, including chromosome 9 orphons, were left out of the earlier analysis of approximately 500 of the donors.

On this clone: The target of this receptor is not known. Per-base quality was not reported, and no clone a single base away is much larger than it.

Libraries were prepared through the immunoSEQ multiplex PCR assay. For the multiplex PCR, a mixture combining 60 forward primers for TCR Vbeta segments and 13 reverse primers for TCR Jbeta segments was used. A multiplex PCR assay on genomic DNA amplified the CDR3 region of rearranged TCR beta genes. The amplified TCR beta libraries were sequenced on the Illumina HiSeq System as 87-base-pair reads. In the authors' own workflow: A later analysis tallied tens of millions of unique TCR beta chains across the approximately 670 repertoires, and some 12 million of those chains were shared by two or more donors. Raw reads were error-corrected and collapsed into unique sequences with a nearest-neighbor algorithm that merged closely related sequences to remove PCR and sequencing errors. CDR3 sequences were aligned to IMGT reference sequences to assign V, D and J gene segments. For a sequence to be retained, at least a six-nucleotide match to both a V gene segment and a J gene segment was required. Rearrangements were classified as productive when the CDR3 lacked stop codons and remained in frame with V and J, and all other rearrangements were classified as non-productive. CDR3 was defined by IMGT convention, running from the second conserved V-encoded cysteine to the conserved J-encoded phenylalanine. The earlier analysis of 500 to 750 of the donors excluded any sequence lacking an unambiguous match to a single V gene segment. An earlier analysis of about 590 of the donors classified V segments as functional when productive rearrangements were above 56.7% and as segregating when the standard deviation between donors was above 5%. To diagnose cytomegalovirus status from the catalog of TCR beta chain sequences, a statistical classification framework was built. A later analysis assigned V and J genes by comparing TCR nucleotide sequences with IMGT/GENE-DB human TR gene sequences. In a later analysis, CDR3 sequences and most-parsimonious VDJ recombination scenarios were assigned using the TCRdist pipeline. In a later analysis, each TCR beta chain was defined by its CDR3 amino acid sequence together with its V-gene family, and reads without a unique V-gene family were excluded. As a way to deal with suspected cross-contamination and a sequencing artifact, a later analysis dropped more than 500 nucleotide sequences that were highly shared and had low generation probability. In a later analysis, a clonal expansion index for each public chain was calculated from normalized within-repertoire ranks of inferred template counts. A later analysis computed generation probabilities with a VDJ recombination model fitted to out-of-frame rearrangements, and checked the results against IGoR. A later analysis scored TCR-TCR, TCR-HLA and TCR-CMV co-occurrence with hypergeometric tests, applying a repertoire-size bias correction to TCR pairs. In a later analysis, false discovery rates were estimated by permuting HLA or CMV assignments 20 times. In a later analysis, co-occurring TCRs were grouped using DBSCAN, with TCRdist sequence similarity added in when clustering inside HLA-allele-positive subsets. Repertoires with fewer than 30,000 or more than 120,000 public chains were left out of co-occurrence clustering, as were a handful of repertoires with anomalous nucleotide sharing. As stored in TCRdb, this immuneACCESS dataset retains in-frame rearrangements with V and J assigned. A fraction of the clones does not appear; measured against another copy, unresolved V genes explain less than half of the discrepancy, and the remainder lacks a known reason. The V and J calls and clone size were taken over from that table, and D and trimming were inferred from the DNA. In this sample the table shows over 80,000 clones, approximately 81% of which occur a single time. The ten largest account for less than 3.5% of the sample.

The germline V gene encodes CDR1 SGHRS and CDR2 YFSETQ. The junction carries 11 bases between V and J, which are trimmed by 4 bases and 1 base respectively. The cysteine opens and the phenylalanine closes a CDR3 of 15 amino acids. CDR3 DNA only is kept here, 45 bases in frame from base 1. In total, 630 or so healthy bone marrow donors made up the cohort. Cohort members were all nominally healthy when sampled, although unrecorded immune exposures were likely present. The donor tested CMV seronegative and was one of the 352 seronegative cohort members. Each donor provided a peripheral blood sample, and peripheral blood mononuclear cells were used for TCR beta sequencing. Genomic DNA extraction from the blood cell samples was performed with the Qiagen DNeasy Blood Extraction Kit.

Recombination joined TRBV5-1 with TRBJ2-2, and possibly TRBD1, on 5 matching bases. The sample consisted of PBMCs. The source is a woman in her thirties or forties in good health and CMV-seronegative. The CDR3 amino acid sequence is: CASSADRRNTGELFF. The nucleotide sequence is TGCGCCAGCAGCGCAGACAGACGGAACACCGGGGAGCTGTTTTTT.